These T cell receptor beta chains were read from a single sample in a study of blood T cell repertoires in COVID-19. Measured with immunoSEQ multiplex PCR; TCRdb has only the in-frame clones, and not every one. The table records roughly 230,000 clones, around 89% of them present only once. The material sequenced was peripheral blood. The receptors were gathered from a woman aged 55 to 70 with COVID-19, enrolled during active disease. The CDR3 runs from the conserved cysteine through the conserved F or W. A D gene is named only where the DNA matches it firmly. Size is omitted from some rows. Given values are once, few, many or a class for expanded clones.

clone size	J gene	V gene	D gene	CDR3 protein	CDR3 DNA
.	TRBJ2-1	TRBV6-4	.	CASSLVAAFAYNEQFF	TGTGCCAGCAGTTTAGTAGCGGCGTTCGCCTACAATGAGCAGTTCTTC
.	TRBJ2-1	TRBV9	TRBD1	CASSARDSSDYNEQFF	TGTGCCAGCAGCGCCAGGGACAGCTCGGACTACAATGAGCAGTTCTTC
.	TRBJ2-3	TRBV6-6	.	CASSPQTGSTDTQYF	TGTGCCAGCAGTCCGCAGACTGGGAGCACAGATACGCAGTATTTT
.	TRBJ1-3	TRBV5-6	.	CASSLGSAGNTIYF	TGTGCCAGCAGCTTGGGCAGCGCTGGAAACACCATATATTTT
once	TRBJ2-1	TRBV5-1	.	CASSLDSGGRAAQFF	TGCGCCAGCAGCTTGGATTCGGGGGGCCGGGCCGCGCAGTTCTTC
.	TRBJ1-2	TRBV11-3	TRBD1	CASSGQGYGYTF	TGTGCCAGCAGCGGACAGGGCTATGGCTACACCTTC
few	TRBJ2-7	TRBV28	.	CASSSLDSPYEQYF	TGTGCCAGCAGTTCCCTGGACAGTCCCTACGAGCAGTACTTC
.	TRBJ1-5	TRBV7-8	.	CASSLGFGVSNQPQHF	TGTGCCAGCAGCTTAGGTTTCGGGGTTAGCAATCAGCCCCAGCATTTT
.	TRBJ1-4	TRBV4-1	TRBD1	CASSRGQGPNEKLFF	TGCGCCAGCAGCCGTGGACAGGGACCAAATGAAAAACTGTTTTTT
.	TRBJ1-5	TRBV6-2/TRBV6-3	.	CASSYPGSQHF	TGTGCCAGCAGTTACCCCGGGTCCCAGCATTTT
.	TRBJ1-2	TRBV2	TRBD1	CASGQGRWDYGYTF	TGTGCCAGCGGACAGGGGAGGTGGGACTATGGCTACACCTTC
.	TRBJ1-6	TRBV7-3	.	CASSLTGDSPLHF	TGTGCCAGCAGCTTAACGGGAGATTCACCCCTCCACTTT
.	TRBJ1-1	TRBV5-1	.	CASSPTGWGTEAFF	TGCGCCAGCAGCCCGACAGGCTGGGGCACTGAAGCTTTCTTT
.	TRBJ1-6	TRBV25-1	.	CASSQTDRSPLHF	TGTGCCAGCAGCCAGACAGACAGGTCACCCCTCCACTTT
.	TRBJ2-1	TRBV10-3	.	CAISQTDRAHEQFF	TGTGCCATCAGCCAGACCGACAGAGCCCATGAGCAGTTCTTC
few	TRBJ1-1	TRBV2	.	CASSVLGIGGTEAFF	TGTGCCAGCAGTGTCTTAGGAATCGGGGGGACTGAAGCTTTCTTT
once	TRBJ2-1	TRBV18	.	CASSGQGKHYNEQFF	TGTGCCAGCTCAGGTCAGGGAAAACACTACAATGAGCAGTTCTTC
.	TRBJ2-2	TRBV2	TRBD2	CASKTSGGSGELFF	TGTGCCAGCAAAACTAGCGGGGGGTCCGGGGAGCTGTTTTTT
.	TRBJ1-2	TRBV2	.	CASRAGVNYGYTF	TGTGCCAGCAGAGCAGGGGTTAACTATGGCTACACCTTC
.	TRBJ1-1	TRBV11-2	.	CASSLGQMNTEAFF	TGTGCCAGCAGCTTAGGCCAGATGAACACTGAAGCTTTCTTT
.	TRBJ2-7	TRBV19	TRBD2	CASSKSGGADIYEQYF	TGTGCCAGTAGTAAAAGCGGGGGGGCAGACATCTACGAGCAGTACTTC
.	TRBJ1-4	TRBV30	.	CAWSVLGRGREKLFF	TGTGCCTGGAGTGTATTAGGCAGGGGTAGGGAAAAACTGTTTTTT
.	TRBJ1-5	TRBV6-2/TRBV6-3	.	CASSLSRASNQPQHF	TGTGCCAGCAGTCTCAGCAGGGCTAGCAATCAGCCCCAGCATTTT
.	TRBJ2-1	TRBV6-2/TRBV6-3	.	CASSYSPGFSYNEQFF	TGTGCCAGCAGTTACTCCCCGGGTTTTTCCTACAATGAGCAGTTCTTC
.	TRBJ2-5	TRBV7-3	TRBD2	CASSFPKTGSGGVKETQYF	TGTGCCAGCAGCTTTCCTAAAACAGGTAGCGGGGGAGTAAAAGAGACCCAGTACTTC
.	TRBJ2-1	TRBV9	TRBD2	CASSPTSGGVLSYNEQFF	TGTGCCAGCAGCCCTACTAGCGGGGGGGTACTTTCCTACAATGAGCAGTTCTTC
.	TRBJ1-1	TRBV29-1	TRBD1	CSVVQGAMNTEAFF	TGCAGCGTTGTCCAGGGGGCGATGAACACTGAAGCTTTCTTT
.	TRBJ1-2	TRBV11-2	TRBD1	CASSSTRTGGIGYTF	TGTGCCAGCAGCTCCACCCGGACAGGGGGGATTGGCTACACCTTC
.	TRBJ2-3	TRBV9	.	CASSVSSGLDTQYF	TGTGCCAGCAGCGTTTCTAGTGGGTTGGATACGCAGTATTTT
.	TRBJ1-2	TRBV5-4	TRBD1	CASSPRQGARGYTF	TGTGCCAGCAGCCCGAGACAGGGGGCGCGGGGCTACACCTTC
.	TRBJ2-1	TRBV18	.	CASLHLSSYNEQFF	TGTGCCAGCCTTCACTTGAGTTCCTACAATGAGCAGTTCTTC
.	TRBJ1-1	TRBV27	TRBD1	CASRGQGGGEAFF	TGTGCCAGCAGGGGACAGGGAGGAGGTGAAGCTTTCTTT
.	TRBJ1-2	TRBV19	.	CASSWAGFYGYTF	TGTGCCAGTAGTTGGGCCGGATTCTATGGCTACACCTTC
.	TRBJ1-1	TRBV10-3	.	CAISGPAGVNTEAFF	TGTGCCATCAGTGGCCCCGCGGGGGTGAACACTGAAGCTTTCTTT
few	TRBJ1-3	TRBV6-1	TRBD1	CASSAKTGGGGNTIYF	TGTGCCAGCAGTGCCAAGACAGGGGGCGGGGGAAACACCATATATTTT
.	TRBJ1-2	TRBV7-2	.	CASSLWGEGGYTF	TGTGCCAGCAGCTTATGGGGGGAGGGAGGCTACACCTTC
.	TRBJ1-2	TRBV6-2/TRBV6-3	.	CASSPDSYGYTF	TGTGCCAGCAGTCCCGACAGCTATGGCTACACCTTC
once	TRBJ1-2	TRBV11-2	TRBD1	CASSLTGGWYGYTF	TGTGCCAGCAGCCTTACAGGGGGTTGGTATGGCTACACCTTC
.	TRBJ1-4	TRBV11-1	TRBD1	CASSEQGARGEKLFF	TGTGCCAGCAGCGAACAGGGGGCGCGAGGGGAAAAACTGTTTTTT
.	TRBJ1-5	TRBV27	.	CASSFRGFNQPQHF	TGTGCCAGCAGTTTTAGGGGGTTTAATCAGCCCCAGCATTTT
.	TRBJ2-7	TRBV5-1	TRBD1	CASSANTPGQGYEQYF	TGCGCCAGCAGCGCCAACACCCCGGGACAGGGCTACGAGCAGTACTTC
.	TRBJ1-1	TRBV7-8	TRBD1	CASSRASRQGAFLNTEAFF	TGTGCCAGCAGCCGAGCTTCGAGACAGGGGGCGTTCCTGAACACTGAAGCTTTCTTT
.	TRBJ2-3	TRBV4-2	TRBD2	CASSQELAGGPTTRTDTQYF	TGTGCCAGCAGCCAAGAACTAGCGGGGGGACCAACAACCCGCACAGATACGCAGTATTTT
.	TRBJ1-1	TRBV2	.	CASSRGIAEAFF	TGTGCCAGCAGCAGGGGCATAGCTGAAGCTTTCTTT
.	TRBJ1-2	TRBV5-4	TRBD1	CASGRQGGYGYTF	TGTGCCAGCGGCCGACAGGGGGGCTATGGCTACACCTTC
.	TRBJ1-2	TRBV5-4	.	CASMDGAYGYTF	TGTGCCAGCATGGATGGGGCCTATGGCTACACCTTC
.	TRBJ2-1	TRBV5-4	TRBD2	CASSFGGGDNEQFF	TGTGCCAGCAGCTTCGGCGGGGGAGACAATGAGCAGTTCTTC
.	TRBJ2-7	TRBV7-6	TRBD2	CASSPLPQRGSGNEQYF	TGTGCCAGCAGCCCCCTTCCGCAGCGGGGGTCTGGGAACGAGCAGTACTTC
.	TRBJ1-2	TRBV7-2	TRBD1	CASSLRNRDREDYGYTF	TGTGCCAGCAGCCTCAGAAACCGGGACAGGGAGGACTATGGCTACACCTTC
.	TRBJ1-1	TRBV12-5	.	CASGLGTANTEAFF	TGTGCTAGTGGTTTGGGGACAGCGAACACTGAAGCTTTCTTT
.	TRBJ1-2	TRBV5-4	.	CASSPDSHYGYTF	TGTGCCAGCAGCCCAGACAGCCACTATGGCTACACCTTC
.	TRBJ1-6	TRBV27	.	CASSWSRGRNSPLHF	TGTGCCAGCAGTTGGTCGCGGGGACGCAATTCACCCCTCCACTTT
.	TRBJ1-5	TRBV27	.	CASSSGPIGQPQHF	TGTGCCAGCAGCTCAGGGCCTATAGGTCAGCCCCAGCATTTT